This T cell receptor beta chain was obtained from a study of T cell repertoires in cytomegalovirus infection. Study-wide context: Signatures in public TCR beta sequences pointed to both CMV infection and matching HLA type.

General study results and limits: Frequencies of public TCR beta families were cumulated, and this identified carriers of CMV plus the relevant HLA. CMV-specific TCR beta clonotypes restricted by HLA-C were the ones dominating the ex vivo response.

Germline values: CDR1 MNHEY, CDR2 SMNVEV (reference sequence). The CDR3 spans 15 residues. V lost 6 bases to trimming and J lost 4 bases; unmatched junction nucleotides: 9. TCRdb reanalysed the reads using MiXCR and keeps one entry per CDR3 protein. The sample carries 560,000 or so distinct CDR3 sequences, approximately 15% recorded once. This clonotype occurred many times. Its specificity is not known. This chain links TRBV27 with TRBJ2-1, with 7 bases aligning to TRBD1. The source of this sequence is a human donor in good health (CMV status not recorded). Some clones in this sample may be carry-over from other donors' samples. Sequenced: CD8+ T cells from PBMCs. CDR3 in amino acids: CASSLGAGGYNEQFF. The CDR3, as DNA: TGTGCCAGCAGCTTAGGGGCAGGGGGATACAATGAGCAGTTCTTC.